The present T cell receptor beta chain was sequenced within a study of blood T cell repertoires in COVID-19. The CDR3 contains 16 residues. V trimming: 3 bases; J trimming: 0 bases; junction bases outside the gene matches: 5. Germline V gene lookup returns CDR1 SGHRS and CDR2 YFSETQ. Using immunoSEQ multiplex PCR, the repertoire was profiled, and TCRdb retains in-frame clones only, with some absent. The profile shows fewer than 300,000 clones, approximately 91% of them singletons. This TCR came from a woman aged 40 to 50 with acute COVID-19. The chain uses TRBV5-1 and TRBJ1-1; TRBD1 agrees at 10 bases. Sequencing was performed on PBMCs or T cells enriched from blood (not recorded which). CDR3 protein: CASSSGTGALNTEAFF. CDR3 in DNA: TGCGCCAGCAGCTCCGGGACAGGGGCGCTGAACACTGAAGCTTTCTTT. The whole variable domain, remainder taken from reference TRBV5-1 and TRBJ1-1, is KAGVTQTPRYLIKTRGQQVTLSCSPISGHRSVSWYQQTPGQGLQFLFEYFSETQRNKGNFPGRFSGRQFSNSRSEMNVSTLELGDSALYLCASSSGTGALNTEAFFGQGTRLTVV.